The 14 T cell receptor beta chains listed next were all sequenced from one sample in a study of T cells in localized non-small cell lung cancer. Produced via immunoSEQ multiplex PCR; TCRdb's table is partial and in-frame only. The sample has 35,000 to 45,000 clones, around 79% seen once. The sequencing here drew on PBMCs, taken before any cancer treatment. The receptors come from a woman aged 35-75 years with stage II squamous cell lung carcinoma.

V and J are TRBV5-1 and TRBJ2-5; D ambiguous. Trimming left V 2 bases short and J 5 bases short, with 10 bases between. The CDR3 is 13 residues long. Germline assignment: CDR1 SGHRS and CDR2 YFSETQ. CDR3 nucleotides: TGCGCCAGCAGCTTCAATGGTAGGGAGACCCAGTACTTC. Its protein product is CASSFNGRETQYF. Complete variable domain (other parts from reference TRBV5-1 and TRBJ2-5): KAGVTQTPRYLIKTRGQQVTLSCSPISGHRSVSWYQQTPGQGLQFLFEYFSETQRNKGNFPGRFSGRQFSNSRSEMNVSTLELGDSALYLCASSFNGRETQYFGPGTRLLVL.

The chain has TRBV28 and TRBJ1-1, with D uncertain. V lost 3 bases to trimming and J lost 0 bases, with 8 bases between them. Germline V lookup: CDR1 MDHEN, CDR2 SYDVKM. CDR3 length: 14 residues. DNA of the CDR3: TGTGCCAGCAGTTTTACAAAGGTGAACACTGAAGCTTTCTTT. Its translation is CASSFTKVNTEAFF.

The rearrangement joins TRBV11-3 to TRBJ2-1; TRBD1 agrees at 7 bases. Germline CDR1 is SGHNT and CDR2 is YENEEA. The CDR3 contains 15 residues. Losses at the gene ends were 2 bases for V and 1 base for J; bases not matched to a gene: 2. CDR3 nucleotide sequence: TGTGCCAGCAGCTTAACGACAGGGTCCTACAATGAGCAGTTCTTC. It encodes CASSLTTGSYNEQFF.

This clone was seen more than once but under ten times. V and J are TRBV5-6 and TRBJ1-6; D not certain. This CDR3 has 13 residues. The V gene's germline CDR1 is SGHDT and CDR2 YYEEEE. With 3 bases removed from V and 9 bases from J, the gap between germline ends came to 10 bases. In nucleotides, the CDR3 is TGTGCCAGCAGCTCGGGTCGATTTTCACCCCTCCACTTT. This encodes CASSSGRFSPLHF.

V usage is TRBV27 and J usage is TRBJ2-2; D possibly corresponds to TRBD1 (5 bases). The V end lost 7 bases, the J end lost 1 base, and 13 bases lay between the germline ends. Germline V gene lookup returns CDR1 MNHEY and CDR2 SMNVEV (reference sequence). The CDR3 is 15 amino acids. CDR3 DNA: TGTGCCAGCACCCTATACCAGGGGAACACCGGGGAGCTGTTTTTT. Protein: CASTLYQGNTGELFF.

The chain employs TRBV7-2 and TRBJ1-2; 8 bases agree with TRBD1. V lost 5 bases and J lost 8; bases outside the gene matches: 7. This CDR3 is built from 13 residues. Germline CDR1 SGHTA, CDR2 FQGNSA. Here the CDR3 reads CASSIGRGRGYTF. CDR3 sequence (DNA): TGTGCCAGCAGCATCGGCAGGGGGCGGGGCTACACCTTC. The full variable domain, completed using reference TRBV7-2 and TRBJ1-2, is GAGVSQSPSNKVTEKGKDVELRCDPISGHTALYWYRQSLGQGLEFLIYFQGNSAPDKSGLPSDRFSAERTGGSVSTLTIQRTQQEDSAVYLCASSIGRGRGYTFGSGTRLTVV.

The chain uses TRBV7-2 and TRBJ1-2, with TRBD1 matching 9 bases. Trimming removed 5 bases from V and 8 bases from J; junction bases left unmatched: 9. This CDR3 contains 14 residues. Per germline, CDR1 SGHTA and CDR2 FQGNSA. This CDR3 is CASSTGTGFGGYTF. Here the CDR3 DNA reads TGTGCCAGCAGCACCGGGACAGGGTTTGGAGGCTACACCTTC.

This clone has just one count. The chain recombines TRBV4-2 with TRBJ2-4; tentative D call: TRBD2 (6 bases). CDR1 LGHNA and CDR2 YNFKEQ come from the germline V gene. This CDR3 region has 15 residues. With 3 bases removed from V and 6 bases from J, the gap between germline ends came to 15 bases. Written as DNA, the CDR3 is TGTGCCAGCAGCCAGGGCCCCGTCGGGGGAAACATTCAGTACTTC. Protein product: CASSQGPVGGNIQYF.

V and J are TRBV29-1 and TRBJ2-3; D is unresolved. The CDR3 covers 13 residues. V was shortened by 8 bases and J by 2 bases, with 14 bases between the two germline ends. CDR1 is SQVTM, CDR2 ANQGSEA, per germline. As DNA, the CDR3 is TGCAGCTCAGATCCCGCTAACACAGATACGCAGTATTTT. It specifies CSSDPANTDTQYF.

The chain uses TRBV11-1 and TRBJ2-4; no definite D call. The CDR3 has 13 residues. The V and J ends lost 1 base and 1 base respectively, with 2 bases between them. From germline, CDR1 is SGHAT and CDR2 FQDESV (reference sequence). Written as DNA, the CDR3 is TGTGCCAGCAGCTTAGATGCCAAAAACATTCAGTACTTC. Translated, it gives CASSLDAKNIQYF.

The V call is TRBV5-6, the J call TRBJ1-1; 10 bases are shared with TRBD1. The CDR3 length is 17 residues. Unmatched junction bases numbered 9, after V lost 3 bases and J lost 1 base. Germline lookup yields CDR1 SGHDT and CDR2 YYEEEE. CDR3 residues: CASSWEATGGENTEAFF. Here the CDR3 DNA reads TGTGCCAGCAGCTGGGAAGCGACAGGGGGCGAGAACACTGAAGCTTTCTTT.

This clone showed up just once. The rearrangement joins TRBV5-4 to TRBJ2-7; TRBD2 matches 7 bases. This CDR3 is built from 14 residues. The V gene's germline CDR1 is SGHNT and CDR2 YYREEE (reference sequence). Trimming cost V 4 bases and J 7 bases; bases outside gene matches: 11. CDR3 in DNA: TGTGCCAGCAGCATATCCGGGAGGAGAAATGAGCAGTACTTC. Translating gives CASSISGRRNEQYF.

This clone was detected once. CDR3 in amino acids: CASSSGTALWTQYF. CDR3 DNA: TGTGCCAGCAGTTCCGGGACAGCCTTATGGACCCAGTACTTC. The gene calls are TRBV28 and TRBJ2-5, with 7 bases fitting TRBD1. The J segment lost 7 bases and the V segment lost 4 bases, leaving 9 bases of the junction unmatched. Germline V CDR1 and CDR2: MDHEN, SYDVKM. The CDR3 contains 14 residues.

The chain recombines TRBV5-6 with TRBJ2-1; no firm D call. This CDR3 is 13 amino acids long. CDR1 and CDR2 from the germline V gene are SGHDT and YYEEEE. V lost 2 bases and J lost 6, with 9 bases in between. The CDR3 loop reads CASSFVGRNEQFF. The CDR3 nucleotides are TGTGCCAGCAGCTTTGTGGGCCGCAATGAGCAGTTCTTC.